Below are 2 T cell receptor beta chains sequenced from a single sample in a study of shared clonotypes between healthy human individuals. Here immunoSEQ multiplex PCR was the method, and the copy in TCRdb shows in-frame clones only, minus some. The sample contains roughly 1,500,000 clones, around 98.5% of which appear only once. Sequences were obtained from naive CD4+ T cells sorted from blood. The subset was: CD45RA+ positively selected. Receptors were obtained from a man aged 25 to 45 in good health.

This chain uses TRBV9 with TRBJ2-2, with unresolved D. Germline-derived CDR1 and CDR2 are SGDLS and YYNGEE. The CDR3 runs to 15 residues. With 4 bases removed from V and 2 bases from J, the gap between germline ends came to 12 bases. In nucleotides, the CDR3 is TGTGCCAGCAGCCAATCAGGAACTAACACCGGGGAGCTGTTTTTT. It yields the protein CASSQSGTNTGELFF.

J is TRBJ2-7 and V is TRBV6-6; tentatively, D is TRBD1 (5 bases). Between the trimmed V and J ends, which lost 5 bases and 6 bases, there was a span of 11 bases. The CDR3 loop spans 12 amino acids. Looked up from germline, CDR1 is MNHNY and CDR2 is SVGAGI (reference sequence). The CDR3 region has the DNA TGTGCCAGCAGTCGCACAGGCGGCGAGCAGTACTTC. It yields the protein CASSRTGGEQYF.